The 12 T cell receptor beta chains presented below share a single source sample, sequenced in a study of chemoradiotherapy in HPV16-positive cancers. TCRdb's copy holds only in-frame clones and misses some; the assay was immunoSEQ multiplex PCR. Of about 25,000 clones listed, more than 90% are singletons. The input for sequencing was blood, taken from a patient who underwent chemoradiotherapy. The receptor source for this set is a human donor with HPV-associated anogenital cancer.

This sequence joins TRBV7-2 and TRBJ2-3, with 12 bases fitting TRBD2. J was trimmed by 6 bases and V by 4 bases; bases with no gene match: 5. This CDR3 is built from 15 residues. Germline V gives CDR1 SGHTA, CDR2 FQGNSA. The CDR3 sequence: CASSSTSGGGDTQYF. The CDR3 DNA sequence: TGTGCCAGCAGCTCGACTAGCGGGGGCGGGGATACGCAGTATTTT.

The rearrangement links TRBV9 to TRBJ2-5, with 9 bases identical to TRBD2. The CDR3 runs 17 residues. CDR1 SGDLS and CDR2 YYNGEE come from the germline V gene. The junction had 11 bases not matched to a gene; V was cut back by 3 bases and J by 2 bases. CDR3 sequence: CASSEGVAGDFQETQYF. The CDR3 DNA sequence: TGTGCCAGCAGCGAGGGGGTAGCGGGAGATTTTCAAGAGACCCAGTACTTC.

Points on this clone: The conserved phenylalanine or tryptophan is not found at the CDR3 terminus, so this likely reflects a read error. No DNA is shown, since the ends of the CDR3 on it are uncertain; the CDR3 is the one TCRdb lists. The gene calls are TRBV12-2 and TRBJ2-7; TRBD2, the table's D call, was not compared with the DNA. TRBV12-2 is described as a pseudogene. Including both end residues, the CDR3 is 9 amino acids long. CDR3 sequence: CASRFSPVT.

The V gene is TRBV7-9, the J gene TRBJ2-7, with TRBD1 matching 9 bases. The CDR3 has 18 residues. The germline V gene has CDR1 SEHNR and CDR2 FQNEAQ (reference sequence). Unmatched junction bases numbered 14, after V lost 3 bases and J lost 2 bases. CDR3 sequence: CASSFDYRGLAVPYEQYF. In DNA, the CDR3 is TGTGCCAGCAGCTTTGACTACAGGGGGCTAGCGGTTCCCTACGAGCAGTACTTC.

This chain uses TRBV9 with TRBJ2-2; D is perhaps TRBD2 (6 bases). Germline loops: CDR1 SGDLS, CDR2 YYNGEE. The CDR3 loop spans 20 amino acids. V lost 4 bases and J lost 6, with 31 bases in between. In nucleotides, the CDR3 is TGTGCCAGCAGCCTTCTCGCCTATACTAGCCCGGGGGATTTATCCGGGGAGCTGTTTTTT. Translated: CASSLLAYTSPGDLSGELFF. Variable domain in full (rest from reference TRBV9 and TRBJ2-2): DSGVTQTPKHLITATGQRVTLRCSPRSGDLSVYWYQQSLDQGLQFLIQYYNGEERAKGNILERFSAQQFPDLHSELNLSSLELGDSALYFCASSLLAYTSPGDLSGELFFGEGSRLTVL.

V is TRBV19 and J is TRBJ2-7; a possible D gene is TRBD2 (5 bases). V dropped 6 bases and J dropped 6 bases, with 12 bases sitting between them. The CDR3 runs to 12 residues. CDR1 is LNHDA, CDR2 SQIVND, per germline (reference sequence). The CDR3 loop is CASRSRAGEQYF. CDR3 coding DNA: TGTGCCAGTAGGTCGAGGGCTGGCGAGCAGTACTTC.

V usage is TRBV7-2 and J usage is TRBJ2-1; D gene unclear. The CDR3 sequence is 15 residues long. V was cut by 5 bases and J by 2 bases, with 13 bases left in between. Germline values: CDR1 SGHTA, CDR2 FQGNSA. The CDR3 reads CASSRDLSTYNEQFF. The CDR3 DNA is TGTGCCAGCAGCCGAGACCTTTCTACCTACAATGAGCAGTTCTTC.

The chain uses TRBV28 and TRBJ1-3; 8 nucleotides align to TRBD1. V was clipped by 3 bases and J by 0 bases; unmatched bases: 4. Germline V CDR1 and CDR2: MDHEN, SYDVKM. This CDR3 contains 16 residues. In nucleotides, the CDR3 is TGTGCCAGCAGTTTCGACAGGGGCCCCTCTGGAAACACCATATATTTT. It encodes CASSFDRGPSGNTIYF.

This rearrangement joins TRBV5-5 to TRBJ1-5; the match to TRBD1 covers 7 bases. The CDR3 spans 17 residues. Germline loops: CDR1 SGHKS, CDR2 YYEKEE (reference sequence). V dropped 4 bases and J dropped 2; count of bases not matched to a gene: 12. This CDR3 is CASSRQDRSERNQPQHF. CDR3 coding DNA: TGTGCCAGCAGCCGCCAGGACAGGTCCGAACGCAATCAGCCCCAGCATTTT.

The rearrangement joins TRBV11-2 to TRBJ1-1; the D gene is possibly TRBD1 (6 bases). Per germline, CDR1 SGHAT and CDR2 FQNNGV. The germline V and J ends were trimmed by 1 base and 6 bases, with 18 bases remaining between them. The length of the CDR3 is 16 residues. CDR3 region: CASSLGGYRVGPEAFF. The CDR3 region has the DNA TGTGCCAGCAGCTTAGGGGGCTACAGGGTTGGGCCTGAAGCTTTCTTT.

This chain links TRBV5-1 with TRBJ2-2; possibly TRBD2 for D (6 bases). Between the trimmed V and J ends, which lost 4 bases and 3 bases, there was a span of 10 bases. The CDR3 has 14 residues. Germline V gives CDR1 SGHRS, CDR2 YFSETQ. For the CDR3, the DNA is TGCGCCAGCAGCGCGGGACCCTACACCGGGGAGCTGTTTTTT. It translates to CASSAGPYTGELFF.

This rearrangement joins TRBV6-5 to TRBJ2-3; D is ambiguous. Germline V gene lookup returns CDR1 MNHEY and CDR2 SVGAGI. V was clipped by 5 bases and J by 2 bases, with 11 bases between them. The CDR3 totals 14 residues. The CDR3 sequence is CASSAQTTTDTQYF. CDR3 DNA sequence: TGTGCCAGCAGTGCCCAGACAACCACAGATACGCAGTATTTT.